These T cell receptor beta chains were read from a single sample in a study of cytomegalovirus exposure and HLA in healthy donors. The assay was immunoSEQ multiplex PCR, and TCRdb's table has in-frame clones only and misses some. Of some 80,000 clones in the sample, 78% were seen once. The material sequenced was PBMCs. Receptors were obtained from a man aged 18 to 30 in good health and CMV-seropositive. The CDR3 runs from the conserved cysteine through the conserved F or W. Each record gives: V gene, J gene, CDR3 protein.

TRBV29-1	TRBJ2-1	CSANVRGAYEQFF
TRBV6-5	TRBJ2-7	CASRPTGVREQYF
TRBV6-6	TRBJ2-7	CASSPGPYEQYF
TRBV6-5	TRBJ2-1	CASRRYNEQFF
TRBV28	TRBJ2-7	CASSTLGGEQYF
TRBV2	TRBJ1-4	CASRERDEKLFF
TRBV5-4	TRBJ1-1	CASSLGTVRITEAFF
TRBV9	TRBJ2-4	CASSVAGGLAKNIQYF
TRBV25-1	TRBJ1-5	CARTGANQPQHF
TRBV29-1	TRBJ2-1	CSANPGLSQFF
TRBV28	TRBJ2-7	CASSLEEAGYEQYF
TRBV29-1	TRBJ2-1	CSAFTESSYNEQFF
TRBV6-6	TRBJ1-1	CASSRQGDTEAFF
TRBV6-5	TRBJ1-1	CASSYGNSATSEAFF